The rows below give T cell receptor beta chains drawn from one sample of a study of CD4 T cells in relation to SARS-CoV-2 and coronaviruses. Some clones are missing from TCRdb's copy, which holds only in-frame ones; the method was immunoSEQ multiplex PCR. The table has 20,000 to 25,000 clones, less than 75% seen once. These receptors have no known antigen. The material sequenced was CD4+ T cells from PBMCs, cultured in vitro. Receptor source: a human donor in good health. CDR3s include the opening cysteine and the closing phenylalanine or tryptophan. The D gene is left open where the match is weak. Size values are once, few and many counts, or a class for expanded clones, and some rows have none.

j_call,clone_size,v_call,d_call,cdr3_nt,cdr3_aa
TRBJ2-7,.,TRBV10-3,TRBD1,TGTGCCATCAGTGAGTCGTTCGGCAGGGGGCGAAGCGAGCAGTACTTC,CAISESFGRGRSEQYF
TRBJ1-1,.,TRBV28,.,TGTGCCAGCAGTTTAGGGAGGTATCTGAACACTGAAGCTTTCTTT,CASSLGRYLNTEAFF
TRBJ1-1,.,TRBV5-4,.,TGTGCCAGCAGCACGGGGAGCCGGACGAACACTGAAGCTTTCTTT,CASSTGSRTNTEAFF
TRBJ2-7,.,TRBV11-2,TRBD2,TGTGCCAGCAGGAGTAGCGGGGGGTCCTACGAGCAGTACTTC,CASRSSGGSYEQYF
TRBJ2-5,.,TRBV19,.,TGTGCCAGTAGTATACTAGGACAAGCCTGGGAGACCCAGTACTTC,CASSILGQAWETQYF
TRBJ1-4,once,TRBV13,.,TGTGCCAGCAGCCGGACACGGGATGAAAAACTGTTTTTT,CASSRTRDEKLFF
TRBJ2-3,.,TRBV4-3,TRBD1,TGCGCCAGCGCCCCCGGGACAGGGACAACAGATACGCAGTATTTT,CASAPGTGTTDTQYF
TRBJ1-3,.,TRBV6-5,.,TGTGCCAGCAGTTACTCCCTTCAGGGAAACACCATATATTTT,CASSYSLQGNTIYF
TRBJ1-3,.,TRBV2,.,TGTGCCAGCAGTGTGGGGGGGAATTCTGGAAACACCATATATTTT,CASSVGGNSGNTIYF
TRBJ2-5,.,TRBV9,.,TGTGCCAGCAGCCGGGACACAGAGACCCAGTACTTC,CASSRDTETQYF
TRBJ2-1,.,TRBV5-1,TRBD2,TGCGCCAGCAGCACCCGGACTAGCGGCGACAATGAGCAGTTCTTC,CASSTRTSGDNEQFF
TRBJ1-3,.,TRBV10-2,.,TGCGCCAGCATCGGCAGGGCCAACTCTGGAAACACCATATATTTT,CASIGRANSGNTIYF
TRBJ2-7,.,TRBV11-2,.,TGTGCCAGCAGTGTGGGGACGAGCTCCTACGAGCAGTACTTC,CASSVGTSSYEQYF
TRBJ2-3,.,TRBV3-1/TRBV3-2,.,TGTGCCAGCAATTTGGACACAGATACGCAGTATTTT,CASNLDTDTQYF
TRBJ2-5,few,TRBV19,TRBD2,TGTGCCAGTAGTATGGGACTAGCTCTACAAGAGACCCAGTACTTC,CASSMGLALQETQYF
TRBJ2-1,.,TRBV4-2,TRBD2,TGTGCCAGCAGCCAAGATAGGCTAGCGGGAGGGAGCTCCTACAATGAGCAGTTCTTC,CASSQDRLAGGSSYNEQFF
TRBJ2-1,.,TRBV7-9,TRBD2,TGTGCCAGCAGCCCCACTAGCGGGAGCAGGAATGAGCAGTTCTTC,CASSPTSGSRNEQFF
TRBJ1-2,.,TRBV6-6,.,TGTGCCAGCAGCCCCCTTGGGGGTGGCTACACCTTC,CASSPLGGGYTF
TRBJ1-1,few,TRBV4-3,.,TGCGCCAGCAGCCAAGAGGGCGGGGGCGCAGCTTTCTTT,CASSQEGGGAAFF
TRBJ1-2,few,TRBV6-5,.,TGTGCCAGCAGTACAGGGTTGCTTGGCTACACCTTC,CASSTGLLGYTF
TRBJ1-3,.,TRBV5-1,.,TGCGCCAGCAGCTCCGAACAGGGAAACACCATATATTTT,CASSSEQGNTIYF
TRBJ2-1,.,TRBV27,TRBD2,TGTGCCAGCAGTTTAAAGCGGGGCCGCACAAATGAGCAGTTCTTC,CASSLKRGRTNEQFF
TRBJ2-1,medium-sized,TRBV7-9,.,TGTGCCAGCAGCCTCCGGGATCAGAACAATGAGCAGTTCTTC,CASSLRDQNNEQFF
TRBJ2-5,once,TRBV5-6,.,TGTGCCAGCACCTTGAGGGGCCAAGAGACCCAGTACTTC,CASTLRGQETQYF
TRBJ2-1,.,TRBV7-8,TRBD1,TGTGCCAGCAGCGGCTGGACAGGTGGGCACAATGAGCAGTTCTTC,CASSGWTGGHNEQFF
TRBJ2-3,large,TRBV3-1/TRBV3-2,.,TGTGCCAGCAGCCAAGATCGGGTGGGGGATACGCAGTATTTT,CASSQDRVGDTQYF
TRBJ2-3,.,TRBV5-4,.,TGTGCCAGCAGCTTGTTCATCGAGGGTTCTACGCAGTATTTT,CASSLFIEGSTQYF
TRBJ1-3,.,TRBV10-3,.,TGTGCCATCAGTGGCGGAAACACCATATATTTT,CAISGGNTIYF
TRBJ2-3,.,TRBV29-1,.,TGCAGCGTTCCGCCAGACAGGTTGCGGGACACAGATACGCAGTATTTT,CSVPPDRLRDTDTQYF
TRBJ1-4,.,TRBV2,TRBD1,TGTGCCAGCAGTGGGACAGGGGGTCAGAATGAAAAACTGTTTTTT,CASSGTGGQNEKLFF
TRBJ1-5,.,TRBV4-1,TRBD1,TGCGCCAGCAGCCAAGGAAGATTCGGGACAGGGTATCAGCCCCAGCATTTT,CASSQGRFGTGYQPQHF
TRBJ2-7,.,TRBV7-9,TRBD1,TGTGCCAGCAGTAATGAGGGGACAGGTGAGCAGTACTTC,CASSNEGTGEQYF
TRBJ2-7,.,TRBV10-3,TRBD1,TGTGCCATCATGAGGGACAGGGGGGAGCTGGAGCAGTACTTC,CAIMRDRGELEQYF
TRBJ1-5,.,TRBV7-9,.,TGTGCCAGCAGCACCGACGGTGCGGGGCCCCAGCATTTT,CASSTDGAGPQHF
TRBJ1-4,few,TRBV4-1,TRBD1,TGCGCCAGCAGCCTTTTACGACAGGGTGGAAAACTGTTTTTT,CASSLLRQGGKLFF
TRBJ1-2,.,TRBV27,.,TGTGCCAGCAGCCTGGGGCTCCGAGGTGGCTACACCTTC,CASSLGLRGGYTF
TRBJ1-1,.,TRBV19,TRBD1,TGTGCCAGTAGTATTGGGGCAGGGGGCGTCGCTAGTATTACCCCTGAAGCTTTCTTT,CASSIGAGGVASITPEAFF
TRBJ2-7,few,TRBV5-1,TRBD2,TGCGCCAGCAGGCCAAGCGGGACTATCCCCTCCGGGGAGCAGTACTTC,CASRPSGTIPSGEQYF
TRBJ2-2,.,TRBV29-1,.,TGCAGCGTTTCTCAGGGGCTGAACACCGGGGAGCTGTTTTTT,CSVSQGLNTGELFF
TRBJ1-2,.,TRBV25-1,.,TGTGCCAGCAGAGGGGGGGGAGATGGCTACACCTTC,CASRGGGDGYTF
TRBJ1-1,.,TRBV3-1/TRBV3-2,.,TGTGCCAGCAGGCCGGCGTTAGCGCACCAAGCTTTCTTT,CASRPALAHQAFF
TRBJ2-2,.,TRBV7-3,.,TGTGCCAGCAGCGCCGCGGGGCGGCCCGGCGGGGAGCTGTTTTTT,CASSAAGRPGGELFF
TRBJ1-2,.,TRBV4-1,TRBD1,TGCGCCAGCAGCCAAGAGCGACAGGGGGCCTCAGCGGGCTACACCTTC,CASSQERQGASAGYTF
TRBJ2-2,few,TRBV3-1/TRBV3-2,.,TGTGCCAGCAGCCAAGAAGGCGTCGGGGAGCTGTTTTTT,CASSQEGVGELFF
TRBJ2-3,.,TRBV4-1,.,TGCGCCAGCAGCCAAGATTCACAGGATACGCAGTATTTT,CASSQDSQDTQYF
TRBJ2-2,.,TRBV7-6,.,TGTGCCAGCAGCTTAGATCCGGGGGTGAGCACCGGGGAGCTGTTTTTT,CASSLDPGVSTGELFF